Described below is a single T cell receptor beta chain sequence and its context. These data originate in a study of blood T cell repertoires in COVID-19. Study information: Spain, Italy and the United States supplied samples that represented acute and convalescent COVID-19.

CDR3 length: 15 amino acids. The J segment lost 7 bases and the V segment lost 0 bases, leaving 8 bases of the junction unmatched. Germline V gene sequence: CDR1 PRHDT, CDR2 FYEKMQ (reference sequence). The protocol was immunoSEQ multiplex PCR, while the TCRdb copy is restricted to in-frame clones and leaves out a portion. The data hold about 220,000 clones, with roughly 80% observed a single time. The sequencing input was peripheral blood. This TCR came from a human donor in a cohort sampled during active COVID-19. The chain employs TRBV13 and TRBJ2-7, with 8 bases that match TRBD2. CDR3 amino acids: CASSLGLAGPYEQYF. The CDR3 region has the DNA TGTGCCAGCAGCTTAGGGCTAGCGGGCCCTTATGAGCAGTACTTC.